This T cell receptor (beta chain) was identified during a study of human T cells and chemical hapten exposure. The CDR3 loop spans 13 amino acids. Looked up from germline, CDR1 is SNHLY and CDR2 is FYNNEI. Trimming cost V 2 bases and J 6 bases, with 10 bases left between them. MiXCR, applied by TCRdb to the RACE reads, yields one record per CDR3 protein. The sample contains nearly 350,000 distinct CDR3 sequences, around 7% of which appear only once. The sample holds a few counts of this clonotype. Time point indicated: patch test 1, 2 weeks after DPC sensitization. Noted treatment: therapeutic diphenylcyclopropenone sensitization with weekly scalp DPC.

The receptor's source is a young woman with alopecia areata. Some clones in this sample may be carry-over from other donors' samples. This specimen was whole blood, taken in connection with sensitization to the hapten diphenylcyclopropenone (DPC). This chain uses TRBV2 with TRBJ1-1; D perhaps matches TRBD1 (5 bases). The CDR3 spells CASSEQGLAEAFF. The CDR3, as DNA: TGTGCCAGCAGTGAACAGGGTCTCGCTGAAGCTTTCTTT.